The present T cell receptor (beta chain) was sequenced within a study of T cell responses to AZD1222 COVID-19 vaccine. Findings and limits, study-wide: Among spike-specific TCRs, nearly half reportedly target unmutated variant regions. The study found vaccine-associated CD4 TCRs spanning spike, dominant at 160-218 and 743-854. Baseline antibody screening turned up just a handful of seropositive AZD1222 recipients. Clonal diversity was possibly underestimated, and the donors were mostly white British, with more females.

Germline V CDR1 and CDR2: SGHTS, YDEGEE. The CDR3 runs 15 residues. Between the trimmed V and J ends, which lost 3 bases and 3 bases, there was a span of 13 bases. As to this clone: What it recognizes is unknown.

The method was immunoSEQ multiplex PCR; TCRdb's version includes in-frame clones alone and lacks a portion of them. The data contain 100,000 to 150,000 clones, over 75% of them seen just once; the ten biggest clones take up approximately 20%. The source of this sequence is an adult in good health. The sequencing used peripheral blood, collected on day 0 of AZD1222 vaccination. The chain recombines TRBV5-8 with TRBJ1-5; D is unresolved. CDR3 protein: CASSSPNSHNQPQHF. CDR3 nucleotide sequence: TGTGCCAGCAGCTCCCCTAACAGCCACAATCAGCCCCAGCATTTT.